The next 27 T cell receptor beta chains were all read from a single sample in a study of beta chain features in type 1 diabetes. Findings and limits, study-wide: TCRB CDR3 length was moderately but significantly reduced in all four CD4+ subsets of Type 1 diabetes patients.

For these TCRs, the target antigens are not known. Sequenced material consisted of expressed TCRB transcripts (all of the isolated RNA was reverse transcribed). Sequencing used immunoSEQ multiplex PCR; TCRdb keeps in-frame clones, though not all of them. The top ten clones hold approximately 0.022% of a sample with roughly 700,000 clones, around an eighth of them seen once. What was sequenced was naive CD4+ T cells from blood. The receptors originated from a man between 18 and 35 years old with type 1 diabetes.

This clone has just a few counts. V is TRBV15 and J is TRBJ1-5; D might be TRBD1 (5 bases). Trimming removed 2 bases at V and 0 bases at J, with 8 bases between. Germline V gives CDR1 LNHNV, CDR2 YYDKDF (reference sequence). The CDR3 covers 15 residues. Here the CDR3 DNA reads TGTGCCACCAGCAGACCTGACAGTAGCAATCAGCCCCAGCATTTT. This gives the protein CATSRPDSSNQPQHF. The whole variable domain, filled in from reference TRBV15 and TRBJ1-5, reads DAMVIQNPRYQVTQFGKPVTLSCSQTLNHNVMYWYQQKSSQAPKLLFHYYDKDFNNEADTPDNFQSRRPNTSFCFLDIRSPGLGDTAMYLCATSRPDSSNQPQHFGDGTRLSIL.

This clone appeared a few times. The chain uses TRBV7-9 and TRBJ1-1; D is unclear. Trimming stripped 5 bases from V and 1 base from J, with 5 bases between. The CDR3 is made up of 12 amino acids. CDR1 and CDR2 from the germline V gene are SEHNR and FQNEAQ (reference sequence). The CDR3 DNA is TGTGCCAGCAGCCACAGGAACACTGAAGCTTTCTTT. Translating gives CASSHRNTEAFF.

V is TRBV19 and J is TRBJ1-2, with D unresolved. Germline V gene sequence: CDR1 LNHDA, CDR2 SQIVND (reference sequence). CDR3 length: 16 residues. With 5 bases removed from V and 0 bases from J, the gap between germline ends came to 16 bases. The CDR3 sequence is CASSFSPELANYGYTF. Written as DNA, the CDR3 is TGTGCCAGTAGTTTCTCACCCGAGTTAGCTAACTATGGCTACACCTTC.

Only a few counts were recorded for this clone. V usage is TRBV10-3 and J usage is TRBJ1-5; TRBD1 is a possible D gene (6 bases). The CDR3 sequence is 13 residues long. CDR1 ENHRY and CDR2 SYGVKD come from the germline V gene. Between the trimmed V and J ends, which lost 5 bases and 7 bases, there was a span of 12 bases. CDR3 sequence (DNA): TGTGCCATCAGTCCGGACAGTAACCAGCCCCAGCATTTT. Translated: CAISPDSNQPQHF.

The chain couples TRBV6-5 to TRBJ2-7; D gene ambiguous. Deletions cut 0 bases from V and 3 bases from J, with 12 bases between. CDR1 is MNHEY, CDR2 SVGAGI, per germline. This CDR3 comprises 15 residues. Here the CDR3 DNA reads TGTGCCAGCAGTTACTCGAGTGCAGAGAACTACGAGCAGTACTTC. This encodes CASSYSSAENYEQYF.

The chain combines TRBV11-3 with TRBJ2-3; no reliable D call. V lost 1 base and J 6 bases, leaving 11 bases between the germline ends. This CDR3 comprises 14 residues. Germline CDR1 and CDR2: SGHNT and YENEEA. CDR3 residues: CASSLVSTWDTQYF. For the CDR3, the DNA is TGTGCCAGCAGCTTAGTGAGCACATGGGATACGCAGTATTTT.

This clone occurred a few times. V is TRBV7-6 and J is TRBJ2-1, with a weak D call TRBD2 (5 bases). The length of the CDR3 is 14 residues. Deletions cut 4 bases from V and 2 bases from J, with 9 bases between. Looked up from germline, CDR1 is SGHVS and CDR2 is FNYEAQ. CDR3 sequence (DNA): TGTGCCAGCAGCTCCATCGGGACCTACAATGAGCAGTTCTTC. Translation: CASSSIGTYNEQFF.

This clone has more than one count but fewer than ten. CDR3 nucleotides: TGCAGCGCCCCTTGGGGGGGTGATGAGCAGTTCTTC. Protein: CSAPWGGDEQFF. The rearrangement links TRBV29-1 to TRBJ2-1; 7 nucleotides line up with TRBD2. Trimming cost V 7 bases and J 8 bases; bases outside gene matches: 8. CDR1 is SQVTM, CDR2 ANQGSEA, per germline. CDR3 length: 12 amino acids.

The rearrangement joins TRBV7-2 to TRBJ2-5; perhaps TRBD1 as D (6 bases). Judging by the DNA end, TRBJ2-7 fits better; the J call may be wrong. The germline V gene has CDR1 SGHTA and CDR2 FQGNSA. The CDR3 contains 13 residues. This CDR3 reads CASSGTSSYEQYF. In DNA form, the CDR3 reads TGTGCCAGCAGTGGGACATCTTCCTACGAGCAGTACTTC.

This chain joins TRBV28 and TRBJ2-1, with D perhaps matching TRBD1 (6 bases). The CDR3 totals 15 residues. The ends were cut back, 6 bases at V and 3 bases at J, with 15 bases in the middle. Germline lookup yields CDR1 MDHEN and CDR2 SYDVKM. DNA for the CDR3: TGTGCCAGCAGATCAGCGACAGGCGACTACAATGAGCAGTTCTTC. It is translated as CASRSATGDYNEQFF.

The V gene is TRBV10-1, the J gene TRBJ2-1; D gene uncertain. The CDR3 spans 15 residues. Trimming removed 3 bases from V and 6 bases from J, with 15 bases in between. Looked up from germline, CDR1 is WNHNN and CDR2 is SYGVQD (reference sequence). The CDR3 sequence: CASSDGDSSGNEQFF. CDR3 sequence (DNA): TGCGCCAGCAGTGATGGAGACTCGTCTGGCAATGAGCAGTTCTTC.

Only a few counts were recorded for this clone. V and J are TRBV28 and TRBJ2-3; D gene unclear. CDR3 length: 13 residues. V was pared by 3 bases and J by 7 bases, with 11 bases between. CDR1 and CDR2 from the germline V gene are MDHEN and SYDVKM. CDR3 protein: CASSFSATNTQYF. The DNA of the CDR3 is TGTGCCAGCAGTTTTTCCGCGACAAATACGCAGTATTTT.

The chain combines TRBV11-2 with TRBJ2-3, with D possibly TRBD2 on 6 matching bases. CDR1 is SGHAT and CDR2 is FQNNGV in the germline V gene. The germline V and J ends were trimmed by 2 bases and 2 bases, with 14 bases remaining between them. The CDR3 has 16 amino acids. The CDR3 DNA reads TGTGCCAGCAGCTTACAGGGCGGGGCGCCCACAGATACGCAGTATTTT. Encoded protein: CASSLQGGAPTDTQYF.

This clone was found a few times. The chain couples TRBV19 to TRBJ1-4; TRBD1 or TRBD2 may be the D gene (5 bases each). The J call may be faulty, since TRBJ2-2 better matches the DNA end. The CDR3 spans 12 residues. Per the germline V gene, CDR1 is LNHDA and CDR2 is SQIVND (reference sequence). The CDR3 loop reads CASTRGPGELFF. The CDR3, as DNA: TGTGCCAGTACCCGGGGCCCAGGGGAGCTGTTTTTT.

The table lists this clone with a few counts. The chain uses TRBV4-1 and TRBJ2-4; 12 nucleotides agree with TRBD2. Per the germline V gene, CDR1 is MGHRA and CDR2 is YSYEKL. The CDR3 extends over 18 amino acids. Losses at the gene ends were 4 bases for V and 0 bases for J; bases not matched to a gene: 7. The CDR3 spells CASSPGLAGILAKNIQYF. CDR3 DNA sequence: TGCGCCAGCAGCCCCGGACTAGCGGGGATACTAGCCAAAAACATTCAGTACTTC.

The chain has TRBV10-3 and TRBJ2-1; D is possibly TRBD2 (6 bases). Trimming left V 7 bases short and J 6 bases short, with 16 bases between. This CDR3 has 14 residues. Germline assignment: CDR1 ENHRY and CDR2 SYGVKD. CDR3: CAITTERGGNEQFF. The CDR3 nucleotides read TGTGCCATCACTACTGAACGGGGAGGCAATGAGCAGTTCTTC.

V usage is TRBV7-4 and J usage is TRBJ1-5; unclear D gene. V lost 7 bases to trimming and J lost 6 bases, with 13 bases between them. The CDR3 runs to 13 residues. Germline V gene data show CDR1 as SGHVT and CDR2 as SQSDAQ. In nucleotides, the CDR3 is TGTGCCAGCAATTCTTCGCCTCTTCAGCCCCAGCATTTT. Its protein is CASNSSPLQPQHF. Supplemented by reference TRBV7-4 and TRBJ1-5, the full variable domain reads GAGVSQSPRYKVAKRGRDVALRCDSISGHVTLYWYRQTLGQGSEVLTYSQSDAQRDKSGRPSGRFSAERPERSVSTLKIQRTEQGDSAVYLCASNSSPLQPQHFGDGTRLSIL.

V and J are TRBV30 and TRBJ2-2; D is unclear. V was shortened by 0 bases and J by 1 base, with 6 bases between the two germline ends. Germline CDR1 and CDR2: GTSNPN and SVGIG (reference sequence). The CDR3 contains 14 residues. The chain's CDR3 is CAWSVELNTGELFF. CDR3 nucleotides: TGTGCCTGGAGTGTAGAGCTGAACACCGGGGAGCTGTTTTTT.

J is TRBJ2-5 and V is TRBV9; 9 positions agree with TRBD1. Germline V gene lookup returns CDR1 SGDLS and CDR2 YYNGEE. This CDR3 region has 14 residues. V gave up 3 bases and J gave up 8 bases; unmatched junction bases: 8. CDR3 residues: CASSATGGSPTQYF. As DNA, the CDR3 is TGTGCCAGCAGCGCCACAGGGGGCTCTCCAACCCAGTACTTC.

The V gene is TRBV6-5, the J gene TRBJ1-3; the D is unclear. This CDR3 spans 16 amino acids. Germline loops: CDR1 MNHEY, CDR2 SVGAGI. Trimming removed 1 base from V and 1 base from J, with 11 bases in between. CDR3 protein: CASSYWETTSGNTIYF. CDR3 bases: TGTGCCAGCAGTTACTGGGAGACAACTTCTGGAAACACCATATATTTT.

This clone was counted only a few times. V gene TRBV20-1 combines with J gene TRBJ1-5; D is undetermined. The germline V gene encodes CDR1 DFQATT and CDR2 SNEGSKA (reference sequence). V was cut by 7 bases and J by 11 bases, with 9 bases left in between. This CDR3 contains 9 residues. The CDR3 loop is CSGAMAQHF. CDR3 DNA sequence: TGCAGTGGTGCAATGGCCCAGCATTTT.

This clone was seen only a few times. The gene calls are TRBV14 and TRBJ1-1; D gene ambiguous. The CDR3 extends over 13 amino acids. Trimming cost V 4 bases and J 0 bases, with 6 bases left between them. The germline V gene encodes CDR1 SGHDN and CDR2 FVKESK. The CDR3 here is CASSPVVNTEAFF. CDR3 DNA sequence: TGTGCCAGCAGCCCAGTAGTGAACACTGAAGCTTTCTTT.

CDR3 in amino acids: CASSLASTGGDYGYTF. CDR3 coding DNA: TGCGCCAGCAGCTTGGCCTCGACAGGGGGCGACTATGGCTACACCTTC. The rearrangement links TRBV5-1 to TRBJ1-2, with 10 bases fitting TRBD1. Germline V lookup: CDR1 SGHRS, CDR2 YFSETQ. Germline trimming cut 0 bases from V and 3 bases from J; bases unmatched to any gene: 5. The CDR3 sequence is 16 residues long.

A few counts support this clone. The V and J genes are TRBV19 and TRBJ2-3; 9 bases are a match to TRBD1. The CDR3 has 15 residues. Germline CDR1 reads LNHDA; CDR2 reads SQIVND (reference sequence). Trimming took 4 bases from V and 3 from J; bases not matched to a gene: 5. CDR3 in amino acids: CASSTQTGGTDTQYF. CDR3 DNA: TGTGCCAGTAGTACCCAGACAGGGGGAACAGATACGCAGTATTTT.

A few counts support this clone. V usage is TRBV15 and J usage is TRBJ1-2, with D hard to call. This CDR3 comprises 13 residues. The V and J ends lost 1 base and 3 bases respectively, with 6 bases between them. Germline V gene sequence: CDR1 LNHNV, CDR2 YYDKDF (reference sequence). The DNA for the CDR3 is TGTGCCACCAGCAGAGTGACCCACTATGGCTACACCTTC. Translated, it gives CATSRVTHYGYTF. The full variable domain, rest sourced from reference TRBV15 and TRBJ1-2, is DAMVIQNPRYQVTQFGKPVTLSCSQTLNHNVMYWYQQKSSQAPKLLFHYYDKDFNNEADTPDNFQSRRPNTSFCFLDIRSPGLGDTAMYLCATSRVTHYGYTFGSGTRLTVV.

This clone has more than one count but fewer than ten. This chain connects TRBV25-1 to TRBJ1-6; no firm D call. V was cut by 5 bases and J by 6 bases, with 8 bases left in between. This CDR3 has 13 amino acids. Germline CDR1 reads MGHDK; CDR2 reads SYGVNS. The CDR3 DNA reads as TGTGCCAGCAGTTTTCAGGCTAATTCACCCCTCCACTTT. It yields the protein CASSFQANSPLHF.

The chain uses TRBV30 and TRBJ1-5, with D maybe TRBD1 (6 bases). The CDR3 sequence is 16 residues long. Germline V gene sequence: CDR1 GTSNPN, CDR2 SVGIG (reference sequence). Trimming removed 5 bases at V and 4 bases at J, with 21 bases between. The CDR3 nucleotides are TGTGCCTGGGGGCCCGAAGGGGGGGCCGCAAATCAGCCCCAGCATTTT. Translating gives CAWGPEGGAANQPQHF.